This T cell receptor (beta chain) was captured by sequencing in a study of Ad26.COV2.S vaccination and SARS-CoV-2 variants. V trimming: 3 bases; J trimming: 7 bases; junction bases outside the gene matches: 5. CDR1 and CDR2 from the germline V gene are KGHDR and SFDVKD. There are 14 residues in the CDR3. The protocol was immunoSEQ multiplex PCR, while the TCRdb copy is restricted to in-frame clones and leaves out a portion. Of roughly 700,000 clones listed, around 92% are singletons. Treatment given: around 19 received Ad26.COV2.S at low or high dose, single or two shots; about 5 received placebo; per-sample allocation not given. The investigators took samples on day 63 after the first vaccine or placebo injection.

The rearrangement uses TRBV24-1 and TRBJ1-2, with TRBD1 identical over 9 bases. This sequence originates from a person aged 18-60 years who received the Ad26.COV2.S COVID-19 vaccine or a placebo. The source material was peripheral blood, sampled in a trial of Ad26.COV2.S vaccine versus placebo. The CDR3 spells CATSDAGQGGGYTF. In DNA form, the CDR3 reads TGTGCCACCAGTGATGCGGGACAGGGTGGTGGCTACACCTTC.